This TCR beta chain derives from a study of PD-1 blockade in classical Hodgkin lymphoma (dated by TCRdb to about 2020). Background for the entire study: Nivolumab dosing was 3 mg/kg intravenously every 2 weeks, continuing until either disease progression or unacceptable toxicity. To define a peripheral blood immune signature of response to PD-1 blockade in classical Hodgkin lymphoma, the study combined TCR beta sequencing with CyTOF. The research as a whole found: The study was restricted to a single clinical trial cohort, and the causes of repertoire differences, possibly disease activity or prior therapy, were left undefined. By C4D1, a significant rise was seen in CD4+ TCR diversity but not in CD8+ TCR diversity (p=0.0027 vs p=0.16), and the rise was most apparent among complete responders (p=0.02). Newly diagnosed patients were reported to have lower baseline TCR diversity than healthy donors, and relapsed/refractory patients were reported to have lower baseline TCR diversity still. Trial patients with a complete response had baseline diversity similar to that of newly diagnosed patients, while partial responders and progressors had significantly lower diversity. Patients starting nivolumab less than 1 year after ASCT had lower diversity and were excluded from later analyses to avoid confounding by immune reconstitution.

The V and J ends are trimmed by 1 base and 1 base, leaving 6 bases between them. The cysteine opens and the phenylalanine closes a CDR3 of 14 amino acids. Here the CDR3 DNA is all that survives: 42 bases in frame from base 1. Taken from the germline V gene, the CDR1 and CDR2 loops are SGHDT and YYEEEE. This specimen's time point label, interpreted: cycle 2 day 1 (C2D1) of nivolumab. Every trial patient had relapsed after autologous stem cell transplantation, and cohorts A, B and C differed in prior brentuximab vedotin exposure. The trial cohort was composed of over 50 patients with relapsed/refractory classical Hodgkin lymphoma, for whom complete response, partial response or progressive disease was recorded as best overall response. Single-agent nivolumab was administered to trial patients in the multi-cohort phase II CheckMate 205 trial. An independent review committee assessed best overall response by applying the 2007 International Working Group response criteria. Trial PBMCs were collected immediately before nivolumab initiation (C1D1) and during therapy at cycle 2 day 1 and cycle 4 day 1. Peripheral blood was collected in 8 mL Vacutainer Cell Preparation Tubes, from which PBMCs were isolated by centrifugation and then cryopreserved.

Comment on this clone: No cognate antigen has been identified for it. Base qualities are not provided; no much larger clone lies one nucleotide away.

Genomic DNA was extracted with the Qiagen DNeasy kit from unsorted PBMCs and from negatively selected CD4+ and CD8+ fractions. TCR beta CDR3 regions were amplified by immunoSEQ multiplex PCR using primers annealing to V and J segments. A synthetic immune receptor repertoire was used to minimize amplification bias, and any remaining bias was removed computationally after sequencing. For the original study's pipeline: Custom Python scripts were used to quantify repertoire diversity as the Shannon entropy index. Unsorted, CD4+ and CD8+ repertoires were examined separately, except in combined analyses, for which CD4+ and CD8+ sequences were merged in silico. Clonal expansion was defined as a frequency increase of at least 2-fold after treatment compared with C1D1, and clones undetected at baseline were assigned a pseudocount of 0.5. Singleton clones were defined as clones with 0 or 1 copy at C1D1, and non-singleton clones were defined as clones with 2 or more copies. Clones expanded in unsorted samples were assigned a CD4+, CD8+ or unknown annotation through matching of protein sequences in sorted samples from the same patient. Wilcoxon tests on paired samples were used to test diversity changes from C1D1 to C4D1. Sourced from immuneACCESS, this table was stored by TCRdb with only in-frame sequences that have V and J called. A share of the clones is absent; for the studies checked, an unresolved V gene accounts for under half, and the remainder has no known explanation. V and J calls and clone size follow that table, whereas D and trimming were derived from the DNA. Counted in this sample were tens of thousands of clones; approximately 78% of them appeared once. In total, the top ten clones hold roughly 12% of the sample.

Sequencing used peripheral blood mononuclear cells (PBMCs), obtained before the second cycle of nivolumab. The TCR sequence derives from a human donor with classical Hodgkin lymphoma. The chain links TRBV5-6 with TRBJ2-4, with the D gene too uncertain to name. The encoded CDR3 is CASSLYVAKNIQYF. The DNA is as follows: TGTGCCAGCAGCTTGTACGTGGCCAAAAACATTCAGTACTTC.